This passage covers 29 T cell receptor beta chains from one sample sequenced in a study of CD8+CD57+ T cells in acquired aplastic anemia. Template material for TCR beta VDJ and CDR3 profiling consisted of genomic DNA. TCRdb fed the reads into MiXCR, producing one record per CDR3 protein. The table includes about 160,000 distinct CDR3 sequences, over 40% detected once. Patients picked for sequencing had shown CD8+CD57+ cell expansion detected by flow cytometry. The sequenced material came from sorted CD4+, CD8+, or CD8+CD57+ T cells (not recorded which) from PBMCs. These receptors were taken from a human donor with aplastic anemia.

This clonotype was recorded only once. The junction differs from germline at one of its ends, possibly a read error. The chain has TRBV7-7 and TRBJ2-7; TRBD2 might be the D (5 bases). CDR3 length: 13 residues. Per the germline V gene, CDR1 is SSHAT and CDR2 is FNYEAQ (reference sequence). CDR3 region: CASSLTRDYEQYF. The CDR3 DNA follows: TGTGCTAGCAGCTTAACCCGGGACTACGAGCAGTACTTC.

This clonotype showed up just a few times. V usage is TRBV7-8 and J usage is TRBJ1-6; the D is unclear. V lost 5 bases, J lost 9 bases, and 14 bases lay in between. The CDR3 has 14 residues. Per the germline V gene, CDR1 is SGHVS and CDR2 is FQNEAQ. The DNA of the CDR3 is TGTGCCAGCAGCGTCCCTCCAAGAGCTTCACCCCTCCACTTT. This encodes CASSVPPRASPLHF.

This clonotype was counted at least ten times. CDR3 region: CSAETSSVPYEQFF. CDR3 DNA: TGCAGTGCCGAAACTTCTAGCGTACCGTATGAGCAGTTCTTC. The chain carries TRBV20-1 and TRBJ2-1, with D perhaps TRBD2 (6 bases). Trimming took off 6 bases at V and 8 bases at J, with 20 bases between the two ends. Germline CDR1 DFQATT, CDR2 SNEGSKA (reference sequence). The CDR3 is made up of 14 amino acids.

This clonotype was counted at least ten times. The chain recombines TRBV15 with TRBJ2-2, with D unresolved. Germline V CDR1 and CDR2: LNHNV, YYDKDF (reference sequence). Trimming took 0 bases from V and 7 from J, leaving 6 bases between them. The CDR3 sequence is 13 residues long. CDR3 in amino acids: CATSRDIDGELFF. Here the CDR3 DNA reads TGTGCCACCAGCAGAGATATTGACGGGGAGCTGTTTTTT. The variable domain in full, completed from reference TRBV15 and TRBJ2-2, reads DAMVIQNPRYQVTQFGKPVTLSCSQTLNHNVMYWYQQKSSQAPKLLFHYYDKDFNNEADTPDNFQSRRPNTSFCFLDIRSPGLGDTAMYLCATSRDIDGELFFGEGSRLTVL.

The chain joins TRBV2 to TRBJ1-5; 9 nucleotides align to TRBD1. After removal of 7 bases from V and 6 bases from J, the junction contained 7 bases not matched to a gene. This CDR3 region has 14 residues. Per the germline V gene, CDR1 is SNHLY and CDR2 is FYNNEI. The CDR3 DNA reads as TGTGCCAGCAATCCACAGGGGGCGGGTCAGCCCCAGCATTTT. Protein product: CASNPQGAGQPQHF.

The rearrangement joins TRBV5-4 to TRBJ1-1; D not resolved. The CDR3 totals 14 residues. Germline loops: CDR1 SGHNT, CDR2 YYREEE (reference sequence). The V end lost 2 bases, the J end lost 1 base, and 9 bases lay between the germline ends. CDR3 sequence reads: CASSLKERNTEAFF. As DNA, the CDR3 is TGTGCCAGCAGCTTAAAGGAGAGGAACACTGAAGCTTTCTTT.

The chain carries TRBV19 and TRBJ2-1; D uncertain. The V and J ends lost 9 bases and 4 bases respectively, with 10 bases between them. Germline V gene lookup returns CDR1 LNHDA and CDR2 SQIVND (reference sequence). CDR3 size: 12 residues. CDR3 protein: CASSPAYNEQFF. The CDR3 DNA is TGTGCCAGCAGCCCCGCTTACAATGAGCAGTTCTTC.

V usage is TRBV24-1 and J usage is TRBJ2-7, with no clear D. There are 12 residues in the CDR3. V was shortened by 10 bases and J by 1 base, with 10 bases between the two germline ends. CDR1 and CDR2 (germline): KGHDR, SFDVKD. CDR3 protein: CATPYRSYEQYF. The CDR3 region has the DNA TGTGCCACGCCGTACAGATCCTACGAGCAGTACTTC.

The chain joins TRBV24-1 to TRBJ1-1; TRBD1 might be the D (6 bases). Looked up from germline, CDR1 is KGHDR and CDR2 is SFDVKD. CDR3 length: 15 residues. V lost 4 bases, J lost 6 bases, and 17 bases lay in between. This CDR3 reads CATSEVSGGAPEAFF. The CDR3 DNA is TGTGCCACCAGTGAGGTATCCGGGGGGGCCCCTGAAGCTTTCTTT.

As regards this clonotype: The junction differs from germline at one of its ends, possibly a read error. The J gene is TRBJ1-2, the V gene TRBV4-1, with TRBD1 matching 9 bases. Germline V gene sequence: CDR1 MGHRA, CDR2 YSYEKL. CDR3 size: 16 residues. CDR3: CASGQDSGTGNYGYTF. The CDR3 DNA reads TGCGCCAGCGGCCAAGACAGTGGGACAGGGAACTATGGCTACACCTTC.

The rearrangement joins TRBV4-3 to TRBJ2-5; D is unresolved. CDR3 size: 15 residues. Trimming removed 1 base from V and 0 bases from J, with 9 bases in between. Germline V gene sequence: CDR1 LGHNA, CDR2 YSLEER. This chain's CDR3 is CASSQVMRNQETQYF. CDR3 in DNA: TGCGCCAGCAGCCAAGTTATGCGGAACCAAGAGACCCAGTACTTC.

The J gene is TRBJ2-2, the V gene TRBV4-3, with D hard to call. CDR3 length: 13 amino acids. Germline CDR1 LGHNA, CDR2 YSLEER. V lost 0 bases and J 7 bases, leaving 6 bases between the germline ends. Here the CDR3 reads CASSQDRIGELFF. The CDR3 bases are TGCGCCAGCAGCCAAGATCGCATCGGGGAGCTGTTTTTT.

This clonotype appeared a few times. This chain links TRBV25-1 with TRBJ2-1, with a tentative D call TRBD1 (6 bases). Per the germline V gene, CDR1 is MGHDK and CDR2 is SYGVNS. CDR3 size: 15 residues. Trimming pared 3 bases from V and 7 bases from J, leaving 16 bases between. In DNA, the CDR3 is TGTGCCAGCAGTGATGTTCAGGCAGGGGTAAATGAGCAGTTCTTC. As protein: CASSDVQAGVNEQFF.

The chain has TRBV20-1 and TRBJ2-3, with 7 bases aligning to TRBD2. The J segment lost 1 base and the V segment lost 2 bases, leaving 3 bases of the junction unmatched. Germline V gene lookup returns CDR1 DFQATT and CDR2 SNEGSKA (reference sequence). The CDR3 consists of 14 residues. The CDR3 sequence: CSARREVGTDTQYF. The CDR3 bases are TGCAGTGCTAGACGGGAGGTGGGCACAGATACGCAGTATTTT.

This CDR3 is CASSTGQGYTEAFF. DNA of the CDR3: TGCGCCAGCAGCACCGGACAGGGGTACACTGAAGCTTTCTTT. The chain employs TRBV5-1 and TRBJ1-1; 9 nucleotides agree with TRBD1. With V trimmed by 4 bases and J by 3 bases, 4 bases remained unmatched. CDR1 and CDR2 from the germline V gene are SGHRS and YFSETQ. The CDR3 contains 14 residues.

With regard to this clonotype: One base away lies a much larger clone, so this may be a sequencing read error. This chain connects TRBV20-1 to TRBJ2-7; D perhaps matches TRBD2 (7 bases). Germline V gene lookup returns CDR1 DFQATT and CDR2 SNEGSKA (reference sequence). V was shortened by 6 bases and J by 7 bases, with 22 bases between the two germline ends. This CDR3 has 14 residues. CDR3: CSAPQLGGLNEQYF. CDR3 sequence (DNA): TGCAGTGCACCTCAGCTAGGGGGACTAAATGAGCAGTACTTC.

The V gene is TRBV29-1, the J gene TRBJ1-2; D gene ambiguous. CDR3 length equals 11 residues. Germline-derived CDR1 and CDR2 are SQVTM and ANQGSEA. As DNA, the CDR3 is TGCATCTCCCCGGGTCCGAATGGCTACACCTTC. This translates into CISPGPNGYTF.

This clonotype turned up a few times. V is TRBV7-2 and J is TRBJ1-2; 8 bases are shared with TRBD1. The CDR3 loop spans 15 amino acids. Per germline, CDR1 SGHTA and CDR2 FQGNSA. The ends lost 10 bases at V and 4 bases at J; junction bases unmatched: 14. The DNA for the CDR3 is TGTGCCACAACCCCACCCTTAGGACAGGGCTATGGCTACACCTTC. Its translation: CATTPPLGQGYGYTF.

The chain joins TRBV5-6 to TRBJ1-2; possibly TRBD1 for D (5 bases). V lost 4 bases and J lost 1, with 29 bases in between. CDR3 length equals 20 residues. CDR1 and CDR2 (germline): SGHDT, YYEEEE. In nucleotides, the CDR3 is TGTGCCAGCAGCCCCCGGGGCGGGGGGAAACTCTCTAGAATTAACTATGGCTACACCTTC. Encoded protein: CASSPRGGGKLSRINYGYTF.

In its sample, this clonotype was seen a few times. In DNA form, the CDR3 reads TGCAGCGCCTCAGGGGGAAGGACTGAAGCTTTCTTT. This translates into CSASGGRTEAFF. The rearrangement links TRBV29-1 to TRBJ1-1; TRBD1 matches at 7 bases. Germline V gives CDR1 SQVTM, CDR2 ANQGSEA. The length of the CDR3 is 12 residues. Germline trimming cut 7 bases from V and 5 bases from J; bases unmatched to any gene: 7.

The chain combines TRBV7-9 with TRBJ2-2; a weak D match, TRBD2 (5 bases). The CDR3 loop spans 13 amino acids. Trimming cost V 6 bases and J 4 bases, with 9 bases left between them. CDR1 is SEHNR, CDR2 FQNEAQ, per germline (reference sequence). In DNA, the CDR3 is TGTGCCAGCAGACGTACTAGCACCGGGGAGCTGTTTTTT. It encodes CASRRTSTGELFF.

This clonotype was observed a few times. This chain connects TRBV10-2 to TRBJ2-1, with D possibly called TRBD1 or TRBD2 (6 bases each). The CDR3 runs 13 residues. V lost 8 bases and J 9 bases, leaving 17 bases between the germline ends. CDR1 is WSHSY and CDR2 is SAAADI in the germline V gene. The CDR3 region has the DNA TGCGCCAGCGGTTCGGGGGCGGGTGGTGAGCAGTTCTTC. Translation: CASGSGAGGEQFF.

The rearrangement links TRBV7-9 to TRBJ1-3; D perhaps matches TRBD1 (6 bases). V lost 6 bases and J 0 bases, leaving 6 bases between the germline ends. CDR1 and CDR2 (germline): SEHNR, FQNEAQ (reference sequence). The CDR3 is 13 residues long. In DNA, the CDR3 is TGTGCCAGCAGAGGGGGCTCTGGAAACACCATATATTTT. It specifies CASRGGSGNTIYF.

The V call is TRBV9, the J call TRBJ2-2; the D is unclear. Germline assignment: CDR1 SGDLS and CDR2 YYNGEE. V lost 0 bases, J lost 8 bases, and 2 bases lay in between. This CDR3 comprises 11 residues. The CDR3 reads CASSVVGELFF. The CDR3 DNA sequence: TGTGCCAGCAGCGTAGTAGGGGAGCTGTTTTTT.

The chain combines TRBV2 with TRBJ1-2, with TRBD1 as a possible D gene (6 bases). The CDR3 contains 15 residues. CDR1 and CDR2 (germline): SNHLY, FYNNEI. Trimming pared 4 bases from V and 4 bases from J, leaving 16 bases between. Here the CDR3 reads CASSVAGNRAYGYTF. The CDR3 coding sequence is TGTGCCAGCAGTGTCGCGGGGAACAGGGCCTATGGCTACACCTTC.

The chain recombines TRBV19 with TRBJ2-5; 7 positions match TRBD1. The V gene end was trimmed by 5 bases and the J gene end by 5 bases; junction bases not matched to a gene: 5. This CDR3 is 13 amino acids long. Per germline, CDR1 LNHDA and CDR2 SQIVND (reference sequence). Here the CDR3 reads CASSAQGQETQYF. For the CDR3, the DNA is TGTGCCAGTAGTGCACAGGGGCAGGAGACCCAGTACTTC.

This clonotype showed up just a few times. The chain uses TRBV2 and TRBJ1-2; 9 bases are a match to TRBD1. V lost 5 bases to trimming and J lost 4 bases; unmatched junction nucleotides: 5. The CDR3 consists of 14 residues. The germline CDR1 and CDR2 sequences are SNHLY and FYNNEI. For the CDR3, the DNA is TGTGCCAGCAGTCGCGAGACAGGGGGCTATGGCTACACCTTC. Translated, it gives CASSRETGGYGYTF.

As regards this clonotype: One end of the junction is discordant with germline, which a read error may explain. This chain connects TRBV7-2 to TRBJ1-2, with TRBD1 as a possible D gene (5 bases). This CDR3 spans 15 amino acids. The germline V gene encodes CDR1 SGHTA and CDR2 FQGNSA. The chain's CDR3 is CASSSGPTGGYGYTF. The CDR3 DNA reads as TGCGCCAGCAGCTCTGGACCTACGGGGGGATATGGCTACACCTTC.

V usage is TRBV20-1 and J usage is TRBJ1-6; maybe TRBD1 (6 bases). Deletions cut 4 bases from V and 8 bases from J, with 18 bases between. Germline V gene data show CDR1 as DFQATT and CDR2 as SNEGSKA (reference sequence). This CDR3 is 15 amino acids long. This CDR3 is CSATWGRAMYSPLHF. As DNA, the CDR3 is TGCAGTGCTACCTGGGGGCGGGCGATGTATTCACCCCTCCACTTT.